Below are 3 T cell receptor beta chains sequenced from a single sample in a study of blood T cell repertoires in COVID-19. Clones were sequenced by immunoSEQ multiplex PCR, and TCRdb holds only the in-frame ones, with some missing. The table has hundreds of thousands of clones, about 85% seen once. The sample comprised peripheral blood. All receptors come from a human donor in a cohort sampled during active COVID-19.

This chain uses TRBV20-1 with TRBJ2-1; TRBD1 agrees at 9 bases. Trimming cost V 5 bases and J 14 bases; bases outside gene matches: 7. CDR1 and CDR2 (germline): DFQATT, SNEGSKA (reference sequence). This CDR3 is 11 amino acids long. The CDR3 region has the DNA TGCAGTGCTTTCTACCGGGACAGGGAGTTCTTC. It codes for CSAFYRDREFF.

The chain carries TRBV7-9 and TRBJ1-3; D is perhaps TRBD1 (5 bases). The V gene lost 5 bases and the J gene lost 0 bases, with 11 bases spanning the gap. Germline V gives CDR1 SEHNR, CDR2 FQNEAQ (reference sequence). The CDR3 has 15 amino acids. CDR3: CASSLQAISGNTIYF. CDR3 DNA: TGTGCCAGCAGCCTACAGGCCATCTCTGGAAACACCATATATTTT.

This clone showed up just once. The chain is built from TRBV5-1 and TRBJ2-7; TRBD1 matches 7 bases. The CDR3 sequence is 15 residues long. J was trimmed by 3 bases and V by 4 bases; bases with no gene match: 10. Germline CDR1 is SGHRS and CDR2 is YFSETQ. CDR3 protein: CASSTQDRVNYEQYF. The DNA for the CDR3 is TGCGCCAGCAGCACCCAAGACAGGGTGAACTACGAGCAGTACTTC.